This TCR beta chain was sequenced during a study of T cell responses to AZD1222 COVID-19 vaccine. Assay used: immunoSEQ multiplex PCR; TCRdb lists only in-frame clones, some missing. The data hold tens of thousands of clones, with around 87% observed a single time. This clone was seen once. This CDR3 spans 14 amino acids. After removal of 6 bases from V and 5 bases from J, the junction contained 5 bases not matched to a gene. The germline V gene encodes CDR1 SGDLS and CDR2 YYNGEE. The TCR was taken from an adult in good health. The V gene is TRBV9, the J gene TRBJ2-2, with 9 bases fitting TRBD1. The sample consisted of peripheral blood, taken on day 0 of AZD1222 vaccination. The CDR3 spells CASKGQGRTGELFF. The CDR3 DNA follows: TGTGCCAGCAAGGGACAGGGAAGGACCGGGGAGCTGTTTTTT.